Below, 3 T cell receptor beta chains from the same sample are listed, as sequenced in a study of blood T cells in healthy people across ages. Combining a sample-barcoded 5' primer with a J-beta primer mix, a second PCR ran for 7 to 11 cycles. In TCRdb, the 5' RACE reads were re-called with MiXCR into one record per CDR3 protein. Here the sample spans about 1.4 million distinct CDR3 sequences, approximately 63% being singletons. The sample consisted of blood. Receptor source: a man younger than 35 in good health.

Only a few counts were recorded for this clonotype. The J gene is TRBJ2-3, the V gene TRBV29-1; D not resolved. The CDR3 consists of 10 residues. Trimming stripped 6 bases from V and 4 bases from J, with 5 bases between. CDR1 is SQVTM, CDR2 ANQGSEA, per germline. In DNA, the CDR3 is TGCAGCGTAACATCAGATACGCAGTATTTT. As protein: CSVTSDTQYF.

This clonotype was recorded only once. This CDR3 is CASSFTEYNSPLHF. The CDR3 DNA reads as TGTGCCAGCAGCTTCACAGAATATAATTCACCCCTCCACTTT. The V call is TRBV7-9, the J call TRBJ1-6; D uncertain. The CDR3 consists of 14 residues. V was shortened by 3 bases and J by 4 bases, with 7 bases between the two germline ends. Germline V gene data show CDR1 as SEHNR and CDR2 as FQNEAQ (reference sequence).

This clonotype was found a few times. The chain links TRBV25-1 to TRBJ2-6; 8 bases align to TRBD2. Losses at the gene ends were 1 base for V and 3 bases for J; bases not matched to a gene: 2. There are 16 residues in the CDR3. Germline V gene data show CDR1 as MGHDK and CDR2 as SYGVNS. CDR3 nucleotide sequence: TGTGCCAGCAGTGAATTCGGGGGGGTTGGGGCCAACGTCCTGACTTTC. Amino acids: CASSEFGGVGANVLTF.